These 10 T cell receptor beta chains were sequenced from one sample in a study of T cell responses to AZD1222 COVID-19 vaccine (dated by TCRdb to the early 2020s). This specimen's time point label, interpreted: baseline before first vaccination. Libraries were prepared through the immunoSEQ multiplex PCR assay. TCRdb carries this immuneACCESS record with in-frame sequences only. Its versions omit some clonotypes, under half of them owing to an unresolved V gene in the studies checked, with the rest unexplained. For this sample there are 150,000 to 200,000 clones; around 92% appear just once. The leading ten clones occupy over 9.5% of the sample. Here the sequenced sample was peripheral blood, taken on day 0 of AZD1222 vaccination. All receptors derive from an adult in good health.

This chain joins TRBV5-1 and TRBJ1-5; D unresolved. The CDR3 has 15 residues. Per germline, CDR1 SGHRS and CDR2 YFSETQ. Trimming cost V 0 bases and J 3 bases, with 10 bases left between them. This chain's CDR3 is CASSLAGSHNQPQHF. The DNA of the CDR3 is TGCGCCAGCAGCTTGGCCGGGTCTCACAATCAGCCCCAGCATTTT.

The chain carries TRBV19 and TRBJ1-1; a weak D match, TRBD1 (5 bases). CDR1 and CDR2 from the germline V gene are LNHDA and SQIVND (reference sequence). The CDR3 consists of 13 residues. The V end lost 9 bases, the J end lost 2 bases, and 13 bases lay between the germline ends. The CDR3: CASAPQGNTEAFF. The CDR3, as DNA: TGTGCCAGCGCCCCCCAGGGAAACACTGAAGCTTTCTTT.

The rearrangement uses TRBV15 and TRBJ2-2; TRBD2 might be the D (5 bases). The germline V gene has CDR1 LNHNV and CDR2 YYDKDF (reference sequence). CDR3 length equals 15 residues. V shed 1 base and J shed 4 bases, with 10 bases lying between them. The CDR3 loop is CATSRGLAVTGELFF. The CDR3 nucleotides read TGTGCCACCAGCAGAGGTCTAGCAGTCACCGGGGAGCTGTTTTTT. The complete variable domain, with remaining parts taken from reference TRBV15 and TRBJ2-2, reads DAMVIQNPRYQVTQFGKPVTLSCSQTLNHNVMYWYQQKSSQAPKLLFHYYDKDFNNEADTPDNFQSRRPNTSFCFLDIRSPGLGDTAMYLCATSRGLAVTGELFFGEGSRLTVL.

The rearrangement uses TRBV28 and TRBJ2-2, with 8 bases that match TRBD2. V was clipped by 5 bases and J by 5 bases; unmatched bases: 7. Germline CDR1 MDHEN, CDR2 SYDVKM. This CDR3 comprises 15 residues. The CDR3 DNA is TGTGCCAGCAGTCCCCCCGGGAGGGTAACCGGGGAGCTGTTTTTT. The encoded protein is CASSPPGRVTGELFF.

This clone was picked up one time. The chain employs TRBV11-2 and TRBJ2-1; 11 positions match TRBD2. The trim removed 5 bases at V and 4 bases at J, leaving 4 bases unmatched. The CDR3 sequence is 15 residues long. Germline CDR1 and CDR2: SGHAT and FQNNGV. The CDR3 nucleotides read TGTGCCAGCAGCCCGGGACTAGCGGAGTACAATGAGCAGTTCTTC. As protein: CASSPGLAEYNEQFF.

The chain links TRBV3-1 (or the pseudogene TRBV3-2) to TRBJ2-2; 11 nucleotides agree with TRBD2. V was clipped by 4 bases and J by 4 bases; unmatched bases: 8. The CDR3 covers 17 residues. CDR1 and CDR2 (germline): LGHDT, YNNKEL (reference sequence). Here the CDR3 DNA reads TGTGCCAGCAGCCCTCTTAGCGGGGGGGCCTCCACCGGGGAGCTGTTTTTT. Its protein product is CASSPLSGGASTGELFF.

This clone has just one count. The chain is built from TRBV5-1 and TRBJ1-1; D remains unclear. With 4 bases removed from V and 0 bases from J, the gap between germline ends came to 7 bases. The CDR3 consists of 13 residues. In germline, CDR1 is SGHRS, CDR2 YFSETQ. CDR3 DNA: TGCGCCAGCAGCCTAGATATGAACACTGAAGCTTTCTTT. This sequence encodes CASSLDMNTEAFF. The variable domain in full, completed from reference TRBV5-1 and TRBJ1-1, reads KAGVTQTPRYLIKTRGQQVTLSCSPISGHRSVSWYQQTPGQGLQFLFEYFSETQRNKGNFPGRFSGRQFSNSRSEMNVSTLELGDSALYLCASSLDMNTEAFFGQGTRLTVV.

The chain employs TRBV7-2 and TRBJ2-7; D is uncertain. Deletions cut 2 bases from V and 3 bases from J, with 14 bases between. The CDR3 contains 15 residues. CDR1 and CDR2 from the germline V gene are SGHTA and FQGNSA. DNA of the CDR3: TGTGCCAGCAGCTTAAGCCCCGGGTCTCACTACGAGCAGTACTTC. It codes for CASSLSPGSHYEQYF.

This clone was picked up one time. The V gene is TRBV7-2, the J gene TRBJ1-1, with D possibly matching TRBD1 (6 bases). The CDR3 covers 13 residues. Germline V CDR1 and CDR2: SGHTA, FQGNSA. V was trimmed by 6 bases and J by 1 base, leaving 9 bases between them. The CDR3 region has the DNA TGTGCCAGCAGGGTACAGGGGAACACTGAAGCTTTCTTT. The encoded protein is CASRVQGNTEAFF. The whole variable domain, filled in from reference TRBV7-2 and TRBJ1-1, reads GAGVSQSPSNKVTEKGKDVELRCDPISGHTALYWYRQSLGQGLEFLIYFQGNSAPDKSGLPSDRFSAERTGGSVSTLTIQRTQQEDSAVYLCASRVQGNTEAFFGQGTRLTVV.

This clone occurred a few times. The J gene is TRBJ2-1, the V gene TRBV10-3; 8 positions match TRBD2. The V and J ends lost 7 bases and 8 bases, in that order; junction bases with no gene match: 10. The CDR3 is made up of 14 amino acids. Germline CDR1 reads ENHRY; CDR2 reads SYGVKD. Here the CDR3 reads CAITGSGKGDEQFF. CDR3 DNA: TGTGCCATCACTGGTAGCGGGAAGGGTGATGAGCAGTTCTTC.